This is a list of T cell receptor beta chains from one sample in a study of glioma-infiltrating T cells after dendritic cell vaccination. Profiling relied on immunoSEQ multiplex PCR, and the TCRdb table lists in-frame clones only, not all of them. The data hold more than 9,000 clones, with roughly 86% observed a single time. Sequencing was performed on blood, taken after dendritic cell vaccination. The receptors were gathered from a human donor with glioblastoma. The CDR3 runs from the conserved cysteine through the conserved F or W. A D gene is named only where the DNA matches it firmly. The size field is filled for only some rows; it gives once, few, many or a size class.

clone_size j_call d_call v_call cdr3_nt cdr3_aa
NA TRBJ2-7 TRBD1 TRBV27 TGTGCCAGCAGTTTCGGGACAGGGACTTACGAGCAGTACTTC CASSFGTGTYEQYF
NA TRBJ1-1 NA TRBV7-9 TGTGCCAGCAGCTCTCGGGGGGGGGATCCTGAAGCTTTCTTT CASSSRGGDPEAFF
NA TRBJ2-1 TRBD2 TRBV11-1 TGTGCCAGCAGTTCTAGCGGGCTTTCCTACAATGAGCAGTTCTTC CASSSSGLSYNEQFF
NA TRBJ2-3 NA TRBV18 TGTGCCAGCTCACCCGGAGATACGCAGTATTTT CASSPGDTQYF
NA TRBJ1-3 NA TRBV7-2 TGTGCCAGCAGCGATGTGAGGCTTTTCGCGGGAAACACCATATATTTT CASSDVRLFAGNTIYF
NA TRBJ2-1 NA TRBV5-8 TGTGCCAGCAGCTTCTCTAGCGTACCCTACAATGAGCAGTTCTTC CASSFSSVPYNEQFF
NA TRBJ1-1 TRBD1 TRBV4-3 TGCGCCAGCAGCCAAGATTTGAGTGGGACAGGGAAAATTGAAGCTTTCTTT CASSQDLSGTGKIEAFF
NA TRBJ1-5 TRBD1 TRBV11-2 TGTGCCAGCAGCCAGACAGGGGCGCCCGATCAGCCCCAGCATTTT CASSQTGAPDQPQHF
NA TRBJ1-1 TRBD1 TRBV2 TGTGCCAGCAGGAGGACAGGCGACACTGAAGCTTTCTTT CASRRTGDTEAFF
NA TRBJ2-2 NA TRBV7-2 TGTGCCAGCAGCTTGGTTACGGGATCCGGGGAGCTGTTTTTT CASSLVTGSGELFF
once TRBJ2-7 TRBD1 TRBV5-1 TGCGCCAGCAGCTTTGAGGGGACAGGTTCCTACGAGCAGTACTTC CASSFEGTGSYEQYF
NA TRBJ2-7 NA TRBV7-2 TGTGCCAGCAGCTCGACAGCGCGAGAGCAGTACTTC CASSSTAREQYF
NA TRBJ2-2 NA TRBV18 TGTGCCAGCTCACCCGACAGATCGACCGGGGAGCTGTTTTTT CASSPDRSTGELFF
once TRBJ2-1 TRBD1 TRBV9 TGTGCCAGCAGCGTGGGACAGGGGAGCAATGAGCAGTTCTTC CASSVGQGSNEQFF